These T cell receptor beta chains were read from a single sample in a study of T cells in localized non-small cell lung cancer. Method: immunoSEQ multiplex PCR; TCRdb's copy keeps in-frame clones and lacks some. The data hold about 51,000 clones, with about 86% observed a single time. Sequenced here: peripheral blood mononuclear cells, sampled before any cancer treatment. The source is a man aged 40-75 years with stage III lung adenocarcinoma. CDR3s include the opening cysteine and the closing phenylalanine or tryptophan. D genes are given only for firm matches. For some rows the clone size is stated as once, few or many, or as a class when expanded; others skip it.

>16|TRBJ2-2|.|.|TRBV4-2
CASSQDKARYTGELFF
TGTGCCAGCAGCCAAGATAAGGCTAGGTACACCGGGGAGCTGTTTTTT
>16|TRBJ2-7|.|TRBD1|TRBV11-2
CASSPSWTGPSYEQYF
TGTGCCAGCAGCCCTTCTTGGACAGGGCCTTCCTACGAGCAGTACTTC
>15|TRBJ1-4|few|TRBD1|TRBV13
CASSSWTGGSEKLFF
TGTGCCAGCAGCTCTTGGACAGGGGGAAGTGAAAAACTGTTTTTT
>16|TRBJ2-7|.|TRBD1|TRBV27
CASSWGTALTSYEQYF
TGTGCCAGCAGTTGGGGGACAGCATTAACCTCCTACGAGCAGTACTTC
>12|TRBJ2-4|.|TRBD1|TRBV2
CASSQGQVFQYF
TGTGCCAGCAGCCAAGGACAGGTCTTTCAGTACTTC
>14|TRBJ2-1|.|.|TRBV12-5
CASGLVSLGDEQFF
TGTGCTAGTGGTTTGGTAAGCCTAGGAGATGAGCAGTTCTTC
>14|TRBJ1-6|.|.|TRBV10-3
CAIRGAGDNSPLHF
TGTGCCATCAGAGGAGCGGGTGATAATTCACCCCTCCACTTT
>14|TRBJ2-5|.|TRBD2|TRBV6-1
CASTRGEPQETQYF
TGTGCCAGCACTCGGGGGGAACCTCAAGAGACCCAGTACTTC
>14|TRBJ1-5|.|TRBD1|TRBV5-6
CASSSGQVLQPQHF
TGTGCCAGCAGCTCTGGACAGGTTTTACAGCCCCAGCATTTT
>14|TRBJ1-1|.|.|TRBV7-3
CASSSAGRNTEAFF
TGTGCCAGCAGCTCCGCAGGGAGGAACACTGAAGCTTTCTTT
>16|TRBJ2-7|once|.|TRBV2
CASSELDPGRSYEQYF
TGTGCCAGCAGTGAATTGGACCCAGGGAGGTCCTACGAGCAGTACTTC
>13|TRBJ1-6|.|.|TRBV25-1
CASSVGGQSPLHF
TGTGCCAGCAGTGTCGGGGGGCAGTCACCCCTCCACTTT
>15|TRBJ2-2|.|.|TRBV4-2
CASSFERTNTGELFF
TGTGCCAGCAGCTTTGAGCGGACGAACACCGGGGAGCTGTTTTTT
>15|TRBJ2-3|.|.|TRBV29-1
CSVEDRGFSTDTQYF
TGCAGCGTTGAAGATCGCGGGTTTAGCACAGATACGCAGTATTTT
>14|TRBJ2-3|.|.|TRBV18
CASSPTASTDTQYF
TGTGCCAGCTCACCCACAGCTAGCACAGATACGCAGTATTTT
>14|TRBJ1-5|.|.|TRBV5-6
CASRRRYSNQPQHF
TGTGCCAGCAGAAGGCGGTATAGCAATCAGCCCCAGCATTTT
>15|TRBJ2-5|once|.|TRBV6-5
CASSYSASPRETQYF
TGTGCCAGCAGTTACTCGGCTAGCCCGAGAGAGACCCAGTACTTC
>20|TRBJ2-3|.|TRBD2|TRBV27
CASSPFPGLAGDPSTDTQYF
TGTGCCAGCAGTCCATTCCCGGGACTAGCGGGGGACCCGAGCACAGATACGCAGTATTTT
>14|TRBJ2-7|few|.|TRBV5-1
CASSLAGDSYEQYF
TGCGCCAGCAGCTTGGCTGGGGACTCCTACGAGCAGTACTTC
>13|TRBJ1-1|.|TRBD1|TRBV14
CASSQDRDTEAFF
TGTGCCAGCAGCCAGGACAGGGACACTGAAGCTTTCTTT
>13|TRBJ2-2|.|.|TRBV19
CASSMSYTGELFF
TGTGCCAGTAGTATGTCCTACACCGGGGAGCTGTTTTTT
>18|TRBJ2-3|.|.|TRBV4-2
CASSPWGGPPPLTDTQYF
TGTGCCAGCAGCCCCTGGGGGGGCCCACCTCCTCTCACAGATACGCAGTATTTT
>16|TRBJ2-3|.|.|TRBV11-2
CASSFYSSSYTDTQYF
TGTGCCAGCAGCTTCTATTCGTCCAGCTACACAGATACGCAGTATTTT
>17|TRBJ1-3|.|TRBD1|TRBV27
CASSLSANRGSGNTIYF
TGTGCCAGCAGTTTATCGGCCAACAGGGGCTCTGGAAACACCATATATTTT
>16|TRBJ1-4|many|.|TRBV2
CASKDTSSATNEKLFF
TGTGCCAGCAAGGATACATCTTCCGCAACTAATGAAAAACTGTTTTTT
>17|TRBJ2-5|once|TRBD2|TRBV4-1
CASSLKGLAGGPETQYF
TGCGCCAGCAGCCTCAAGGGACTAGCGGGGGGGCCTGAGACCCAGTACTTC
>18|TRBJ2-6|.|.|TRBV9
CASSVEGQTSSGANVLTF
TGTGCCAGCAGCGTAGAGGGTCAGACCAGCTCTGGGGCCAACGTCCTGACTTTC
>13|TRBJ2-7|.|.|TRBV4-2
CASSQDNSYEQYF
TGTGCCAGCAGCCAAGATAACTCCTACGAGCAGTACTTC
>15|TRBJ2-7|.|.|TRBV19
CASSSQVVLAYEQYF
TGTGCCAGTAGTTCACAGGTCGTTTTGGCGTACGAGCAGTACTTC
>16|TRBJ2-2|.|.|TRBV4-2
CASRGGADANTGELFF
TGTGCCAGCAGAGGTGGAGCGGACGCGAACACCGGGGAGCTGTTTTTT
>17|TRBJ2-5|few|TRBD2|TRBV4-1
CASSQDGLAGGGETQYF
TGCGCCAGCAGCCAAGACGGGCTAGCGGGGGGCGGAGAGACCCAGTACTTC
>15|TRBJ2-7|.|.|TRBV5-1
CASSLSDLAGYEQYF
TGCGCCAGCAGCTTAAGTGACCTCGCGGGCTACGAGCAGTACTTC
>14|TRBJ2-7|.|TRBD1|TRBV5-1
CASSLGGTGREQYF
TGCGCCAGCAGCTTGGGTGGGACAGGGCGCGAGCAGTACTTC